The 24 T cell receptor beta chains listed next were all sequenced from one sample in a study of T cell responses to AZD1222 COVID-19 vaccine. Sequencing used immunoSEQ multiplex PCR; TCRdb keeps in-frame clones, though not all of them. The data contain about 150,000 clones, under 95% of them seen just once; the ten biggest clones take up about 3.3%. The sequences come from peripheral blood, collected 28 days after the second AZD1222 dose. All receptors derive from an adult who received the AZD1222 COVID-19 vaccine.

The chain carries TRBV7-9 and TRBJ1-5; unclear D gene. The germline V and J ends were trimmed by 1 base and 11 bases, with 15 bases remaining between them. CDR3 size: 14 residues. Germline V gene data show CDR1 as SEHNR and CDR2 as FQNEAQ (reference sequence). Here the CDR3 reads CASSLEDGLKSQHF. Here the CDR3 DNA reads TGTGCCAGCAGCTTAGAGGACGGCCTAAAGTCCCAGCATTTT.

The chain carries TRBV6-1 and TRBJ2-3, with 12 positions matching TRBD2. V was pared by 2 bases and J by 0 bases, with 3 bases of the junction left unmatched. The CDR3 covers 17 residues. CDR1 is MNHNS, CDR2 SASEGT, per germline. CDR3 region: CASSELAGGGSTDTQYF. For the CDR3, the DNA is TGTGCCAGCAGTGAACTAGCGGGAGGGGGGAGCACAGATACGCAGTATTTT.

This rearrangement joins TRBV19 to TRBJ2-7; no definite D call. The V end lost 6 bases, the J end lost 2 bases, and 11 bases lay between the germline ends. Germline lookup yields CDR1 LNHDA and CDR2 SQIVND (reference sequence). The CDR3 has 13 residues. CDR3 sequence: CASSPGPTYEQYF. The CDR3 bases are TGTGCCAGTAGCCCCGGGCCGACCTACGAGCAGTACTTC.

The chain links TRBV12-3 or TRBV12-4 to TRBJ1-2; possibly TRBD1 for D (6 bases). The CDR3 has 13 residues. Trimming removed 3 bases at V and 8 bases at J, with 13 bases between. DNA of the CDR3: TGTGCCAGCAGTTTCCCGGGGGCGCGCGGCTACACCTTC. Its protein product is CASSFPGARGYTF.

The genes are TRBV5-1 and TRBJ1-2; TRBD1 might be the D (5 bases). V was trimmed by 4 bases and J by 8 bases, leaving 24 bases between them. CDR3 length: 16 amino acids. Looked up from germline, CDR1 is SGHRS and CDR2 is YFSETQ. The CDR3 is CASSPKTGTPDSGYTF. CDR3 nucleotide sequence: TGCGCCAGCAGCCCAAAAACCGGGACTCCGGACTCCGGCTACACCTTC.

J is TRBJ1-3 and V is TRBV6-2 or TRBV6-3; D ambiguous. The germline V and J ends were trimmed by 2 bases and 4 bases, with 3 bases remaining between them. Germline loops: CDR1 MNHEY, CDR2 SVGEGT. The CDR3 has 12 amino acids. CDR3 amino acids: CASSYRGNTIYF. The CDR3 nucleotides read TGTGCCAGCAGTTACCGGGGAAACACCATATATTTT.

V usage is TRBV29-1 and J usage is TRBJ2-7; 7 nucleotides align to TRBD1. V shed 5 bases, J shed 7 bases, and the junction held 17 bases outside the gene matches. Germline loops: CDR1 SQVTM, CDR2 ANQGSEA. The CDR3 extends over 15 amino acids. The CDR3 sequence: CSVITPPDRVGEQYF. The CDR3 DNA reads TGCAGCGTTATCACCCCTCCCGACAGGGTGGGGGAGCAGTACTTC.

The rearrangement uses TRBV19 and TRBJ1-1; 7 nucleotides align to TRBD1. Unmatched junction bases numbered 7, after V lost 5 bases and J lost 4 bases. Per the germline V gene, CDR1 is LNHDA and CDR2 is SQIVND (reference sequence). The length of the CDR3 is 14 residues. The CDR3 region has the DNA TGTGCCAGTAGTGTTACAGGGGCAAGCACTGAAGCTTTCTTT. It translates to CASSVTGASTEAFF.

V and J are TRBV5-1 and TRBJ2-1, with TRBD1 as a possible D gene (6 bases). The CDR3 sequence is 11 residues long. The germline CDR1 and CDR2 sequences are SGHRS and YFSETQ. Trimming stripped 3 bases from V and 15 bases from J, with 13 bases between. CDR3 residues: CASSSQGKPFF. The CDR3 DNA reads TGCGCCAGCAGCTCCCAGGGGAAGCCGTTCTTC.

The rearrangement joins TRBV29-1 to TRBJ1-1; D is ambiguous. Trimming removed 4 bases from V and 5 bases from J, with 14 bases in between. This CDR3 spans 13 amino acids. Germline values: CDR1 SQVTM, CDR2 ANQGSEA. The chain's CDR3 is CSVVAVSKTEAFF. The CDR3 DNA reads TGCAGCGTTGTTGCGGTATCAAAAACTGAAGCTTTCTTT.

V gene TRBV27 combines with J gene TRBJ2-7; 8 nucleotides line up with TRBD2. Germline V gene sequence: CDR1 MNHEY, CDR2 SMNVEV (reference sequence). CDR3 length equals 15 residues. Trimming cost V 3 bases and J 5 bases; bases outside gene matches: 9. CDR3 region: CASSLRSSGTDEQYF. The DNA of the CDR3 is TGTGCCAGCAGTTTGAGAAGTAGCGGGACTGACGAGCAGTACTTC.

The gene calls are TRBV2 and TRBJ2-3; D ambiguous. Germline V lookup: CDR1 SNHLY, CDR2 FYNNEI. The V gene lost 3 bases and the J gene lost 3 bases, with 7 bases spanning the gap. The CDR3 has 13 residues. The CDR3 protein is CASSEGYTDTQYF. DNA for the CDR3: TGTGCCAGCAGTGAGGGGTATACAGATACGCAGTATTTT.

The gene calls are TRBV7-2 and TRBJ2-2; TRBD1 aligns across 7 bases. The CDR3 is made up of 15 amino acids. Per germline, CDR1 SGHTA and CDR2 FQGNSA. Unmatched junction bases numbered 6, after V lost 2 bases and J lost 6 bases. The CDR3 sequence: CASSLIGGEAGELFF. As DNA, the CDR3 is TGTGCCAGCAGCTTAATAGGGGGCGAGGCCGGGGAGCTGTTTTTT.

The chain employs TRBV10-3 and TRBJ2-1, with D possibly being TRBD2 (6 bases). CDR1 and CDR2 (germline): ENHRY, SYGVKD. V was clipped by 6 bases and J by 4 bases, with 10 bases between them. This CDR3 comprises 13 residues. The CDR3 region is CAISGSGYNEQFF. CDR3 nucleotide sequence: TGTGCCATCAGCGGGAGCGGGTACAATGAGCAGTTCTTC.

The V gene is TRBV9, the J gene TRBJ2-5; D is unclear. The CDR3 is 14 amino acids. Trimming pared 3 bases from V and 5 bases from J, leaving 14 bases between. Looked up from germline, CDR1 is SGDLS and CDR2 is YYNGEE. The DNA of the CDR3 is TGTGCCAGCAGCGCCGTAGGCCTTTCTGAGACCCAGTACTTC. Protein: CASSAVGLSETQYF.

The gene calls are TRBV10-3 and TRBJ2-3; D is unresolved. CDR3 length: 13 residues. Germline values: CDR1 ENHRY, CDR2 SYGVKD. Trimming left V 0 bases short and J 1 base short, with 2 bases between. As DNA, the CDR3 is TGTGCCATCAGTGAGTCGGGCACAGATACGCAGTATTTT. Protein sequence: CAISESGTDTQYF.

The CDR3 bases are TGCAGCGCAATACTAGCGGGAGGCGAGACCCAGTACTTC. This translates into CSAILAGGETQYF. This rearrangement joins TRBV29-1 to TRBJ2-5; TRBD2 matches 12 bases. V was clipped by 7 bases and J by 5 bases; unmatched bases: 5. Germline V CDR1 and CDR2: SQVTM, ANQGSEA. The CDR3 extends over 13 amino acids.

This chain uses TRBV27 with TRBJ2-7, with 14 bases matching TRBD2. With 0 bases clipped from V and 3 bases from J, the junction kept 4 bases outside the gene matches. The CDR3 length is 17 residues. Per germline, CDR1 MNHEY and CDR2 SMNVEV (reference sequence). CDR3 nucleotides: TGTGCCAGCAGTTTATCGCGGGGACTAGCGGGAGACTACGAGCAGTACTTC. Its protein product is CASSLSRGLAGDYEQYF.

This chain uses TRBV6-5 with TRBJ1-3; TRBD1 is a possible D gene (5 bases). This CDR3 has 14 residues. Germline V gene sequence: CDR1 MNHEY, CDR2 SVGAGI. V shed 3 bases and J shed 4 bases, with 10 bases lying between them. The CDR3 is CASSYRDSGNTIYF. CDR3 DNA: TGTGCCAGCAGTTATCGAGACAGCGGAAACACCATATATTTT.

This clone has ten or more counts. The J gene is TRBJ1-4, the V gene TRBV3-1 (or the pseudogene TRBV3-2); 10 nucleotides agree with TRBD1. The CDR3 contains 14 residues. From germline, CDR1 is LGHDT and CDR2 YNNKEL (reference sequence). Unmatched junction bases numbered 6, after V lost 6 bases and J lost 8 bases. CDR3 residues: CASRRQGAGEKLFF. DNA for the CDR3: TGTGCCAGCAGGCGACAGGGGGCAGGAGAAAAACTGTTTTTT.

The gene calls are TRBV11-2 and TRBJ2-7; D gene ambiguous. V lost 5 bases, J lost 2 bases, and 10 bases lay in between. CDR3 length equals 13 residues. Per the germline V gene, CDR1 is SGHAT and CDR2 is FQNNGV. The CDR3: CASSLGPPYEQYF. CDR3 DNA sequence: TGTGCCAGCAGCCTCGGGCCGCCCTACGAGCAGTACTTC.

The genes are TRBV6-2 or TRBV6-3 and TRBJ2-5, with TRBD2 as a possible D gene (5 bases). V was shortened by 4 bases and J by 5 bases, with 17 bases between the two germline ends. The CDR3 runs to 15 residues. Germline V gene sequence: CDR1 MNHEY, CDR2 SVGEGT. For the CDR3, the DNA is TGTGCCAGCAGTTCTAGCCTAGAATCGGGGGAGACCCAGTACTTC. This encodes CASSSSLESGETQYF.

In DNA, the CDR3 is TGTGCCGGAATCTGGGGGTCCCATGGCTACACCTTC. This encodes CAGIWGSHGYTF. The chain has TRBV6-4 and TRBJ1-2, with D possibly matching TRBD1 (5 bases). Per germline, CDR1 MRHNA and CDR2 SNTAGT. The CDR3 extends over 12 amino acids. Trimming stripped 11 bases from V and 6 bases from J, with 16 bases between.

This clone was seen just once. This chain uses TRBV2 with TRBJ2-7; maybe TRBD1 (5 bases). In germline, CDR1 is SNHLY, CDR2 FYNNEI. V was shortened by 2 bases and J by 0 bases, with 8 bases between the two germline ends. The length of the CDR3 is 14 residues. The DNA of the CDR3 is TGTGCCAGCAGTGAACAGGGTATCTCCTACGAGCAGTACTTC. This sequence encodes CASSEQGISYEQYF.